One and the same sample provided the 27 T cell receptor beta chains below, sequenced in a study of blood T cell repertoires in COVID-19. Using immunoSEQ multiplex PCR, the repertoire was profiled, and TCRdb retains in-frame clones only, with some absent. Found here are 70,000 to 80,000 clones, approximately 85% of them singletons; the top ten hold approximately 35%. Sequenced: peripheral blood. Receptor source: an elderly woman with active or convalescent COVID-19.

The gene calls are TRBV3-1 (or the pseudogene TRBV3-2) and TRBJ2-3; 9 nucleotides match TRBD2. The CDR3 contains 17 residues. CDR1 and CDR2 from the germline V gene are LGHDT and YNNKEL (reference sequence). V lost 1 base, J lost 5 bases, and 10 bases stayed unmatched. CDR3 coding DNA: TGTGCCAGCAGCCAAGTATCTAGGCGGGGGGGTAGAGATACGCAGTATTTT. This sequence encodes CASSQVSRRGGRDTQYF.

J is TRBJ1-2 and V is TRBV19; 7 bases line up with TRBD1. The length of the CDR3 is 16 residues. CDR1 is LNHDA, CDR2 SQIVND, per germline (reference sequence). V lost 9 bases to trimming and J lost 0 bases; unmatched junction nucleotides: 13. CDR3 region: CASHRQGIGANYGYTF. Written as DNA, the CDR3 is TGTGCCAGCCATAGACAGGGAATAGGAGCTAACTATGGCTACACCTTC. The whole variable domain, filled in from reference TRBV19 and TRBJ1-2, reads DGGITQSPKYLFRKEGQNVTLSCEQNLNHDAMYWYRQDPGQGLRLIYYSQIVNDFQKGDIAEGYSVSREKKESFPLTVTSAQKNPTAFYLCASHRQGIGANYGYTFGSGTRLTVV.

This chain uses TRBV6-2 or TRBV6-3 with TRBJ2-3, with no clear D. V was clipped by 0 bases and J by 7 bases, with 17 bases between them. Germline loops: CDR1 MNHEY, CDR2 SVGEGT. The CDR3 extends over 16 amino acids. The CDR3 spells CASSYSRQALPHTQYF. CDR3 DNA sequence: TGTGCCAGCAGTTACTCTCGGCAGGCATTACCTCATACGCAGTATTTT.

In this sample, this clone turned up once. The chain links TRBV20-1 to TRBJ1-1; no definite D call. The CDR3 spans 11 residues. The V gene's germline CDR1 is DFQATT and CDR2 SNEGSKA (reference sequence). The germline V and J ends were trimmed by 7 bases and 9 bases, with 15 bases remaining between them. The CDR3 loop is CSGHWERQAFF. Written as DNA, the CDR3 is TGCAGTGGCCATTGGGAGAGGCAAGCTTTCTTT.

The chain carries TRBV5-8 and TRBJ1-2, with TRBD1 matching 8 bases. With 4 bases clipped from V and 8 bases from J, the junction kept 10 bases outside the gene matches. The CDR3 is 14 residues long. Germline V gene sequence: CDR1 SGHTS, CDR2 YDEGEE. CDR3 coding DNA: TGTGCCAGCAGCCCCGGGACAGGTCCTCGGGGCTACACCTTC. This sequence encodes CASSPGTGPRGYTF.

The chain employs TRBV6-5 and TRBJ1-1; unclear D gene. Per germline, CDR1 MNHEY and CDR2 SVGAGI. The CDR3 contains 13 residues. V lost 11 bases, J lost 5 bases, and 18 bases lay in between. The DNA for the CDR3 is TGTGCCGTGATTCAAAACGCGGGGACTGAAGCTTTCTTT. It encodes CAVIQNAGTEAFF.

The CDR3 spells CASSGGGVLAGWRANVLTF. For the CDR3, the DNA is TGTGCCAGCAGCGGCGGGGGGGTACTAGCGGGCTGGAGGGCCAACGTCCTGACTTTC. The chain joins TRBV9 to TRBJ2-6, with 9 bases lining up with TRBD2. Germline trimming cut 3 bases from V and 5 bases from J; bases unmatched to any gene: 15. The germline V gene encodes CDR1 SGDLS and CDR2 YYNGEE. This CDR3 contains 19 residues.

The genes are TRBV19 and TRBJ2-2; D is unclear. V lost 3 bases and J lost 6, with 17 bases in between. Germline V gene sequence: CDR1 LNHDA, CDR2 SQIVND (reference sequence). CDR3 length equals 16 residues. The CDR3 coding sequence is TGTGCCAGTAGTATTACCAGACTTAAGCTCTCCGGGGAGCTGTTTTTT. This gives the protein CASSITRLKLSGELFF.

This clone was seen more than once but under ten times. The CDR3 nucleotides are TGTGCCTCTAGTGGCGGGGCTAGCACAGATACGCAGTATTTT. Amino acids: CASSGGASTDTQYF. This chain connects TRBV15 to TRBJ2-3, with D possibly TRBD2 on 6 matching bases. The length of the CDR3 is 14 residues. Germline lookup yields CDR1 LNHNV and CDR2 YYDKDF (reference sequence). V dropped 11 bases and J dropped 0 bases, with 15 bases sitting between them. Full variable domain (outside the CDR3, taken from reference TRBV15 and TRBJ2-3): DAMVIQNPRYQVTQFGKPVTLSCSQTLNHNVMYWYQQKSSQAPKLLFHYYDKDFNNEADTPDNFQSRRPNTSFCFLDIRSPGLGDTAMYLCASSGGASTDTQYFGPGTRLTVL.

The chain is built from TRBV28 and TRBJ1-3, with D tentatively TRBD1 (6 bases). With 7 bases removed from V and 0 bases from J, the gap between germline ends came to 13 bases. This CDR3 is 15 amino acids long. The germline V gene has CDR1 MDHEN and CDR2 SYDVKM. The CDR3 nucleotides are TGTGCCAGCATCGGACAGTCGTTCTCTGGAAACACCATATATTTT. Translating gives CASIGQSFSGNTIYF.

This sequence joins TRBV9 and TRBJ1-2; tentative D call: TRBD1 (6 bases). The germline V gene encodes CDR1 SGDLS and CDR2 YYNGEE. V shed 0 bases and J shed 4 bases, with 16 bases lying between them. The CDR3 consists of 16 residues. The CDR3 loop is CASSVGTAPSLYGYTF. Written as DNA, the CDR3 is TGTGCCAGCAGCGTAGGGACAGCTCCTAGCCTCTATGGCTACACCTTC.

J is TRBJ2-1 and V is TRBV2; 7 bases align to TRBD1. CDR1 is SNHLY and CDR2 is FYNNEI in the germline V gene. Germline trimming cut 6 bases from V and 10 bases from J; bases unmatched to any gene: 9. The CDR3 is 13 amino acids. The CDR3 DNA reads TGTGCCAGCAGCGGGACAGAGTCGATGGAGCAGTTCTTC. Translated, it gives CASSGTESMEQFF. Full variable domain (rest looked up from reference TRBV2 and TRBJ2-1): EPEVTQTPSHQVTQMGQEVILRCVPISNHLYFYWYRQILGQKVEFLVSFYNNEISEKSEIFDDQFSVERPDGSNFTLKIRSTKLEDSAMYFCASSGTESMEQFFGPGTRLTVL.

Of note for this clone: An end of the junction does not agree with germline; a read error may underlie this. The chain employs TRBV29-1 and TRBJ1-2; D is perhaps TRBD1 (5 bases). CDR3 length equals 15 residues. Germline V gene sequence: CDR1 SQVTM, CDR2 ANQGSEA. The CDR3 DNA reads TGCCGCGTTGGGGCGGGGGGACGGGACTACTATGGCTACACCTTC. It codes for CRVGAGGRDYYGYTF.

J is TRBJ2-5 and V is TRBV10-3, with 11 bases aligning to TRBD2. CDR3 length: 18 residues. Per the germline V gene, CDR1 is ENHRY and CDR2 is SYGVKD. The trim removed 2 bases at V and 0 bases at J, leaving 8 bases unmatched. The CDR3 spells CAISERLAGGENQETQYF. In DNA, the CDR3 is TGTGCCATCAGTGAGCGGCTAGCGGGGGGCGAGAACCAAGAGACCCAGTACTTC.

A single count supports this clone. The chain recombines TRBV5-5 with TRBJ1-5; possible D gene TRBD1, 5 bases. Germline V gives CDR1 SGHKS, CDR2 YYEKEE (reference sequence). The ends were cut back, 1 base at V and 4 bases at J, with 15 bases in the middle. The CDR3 runs to 16 residues. CDR3 coding DNA: TGTGCCAGCAGCTTGTTATACTCGGGGGATAATCAGCCCCAGCATTTT. Protein sequence: CASSLLYSGDNQPQHF.

The V gene is TRBV7-8, the J gene TRBJ2-3, with D perhaps matching TRBD1 (6 bases). Between the trimmed V and J ends, which lost 1 base and 1 base, there was a span of 6 bases. CDR1 is SGHVS, CDR2 FQNEAQ, per germline. CDR3 size: 14 residues. The CDR3: CASSLEGGTDTQYF. DNA for the CDR3: TGTGCCAGCAGCTTAGAGGGGGGCACAGATACGCAGTATTTT.

Written as DNA, the CDR3 is TGTGCCAGCAGTTTAGGGGGCCAGGGCACAGATACGCAGTATTTT. Translating gives CASSLGGQGTDTQYF. The chain carries TRBV28 and TRBJ2-3, with a weak D call TRBD1 (6 bases). Germline V gene sequence: CDR1 MDHEN, CDR2 SYDVKM. The V and J ends lost 2 bases and 1 base respectively, with 10 bases between them. The CDR3 has 15 residues. Full variable domain (missing parts from reference TRBV28 and TRBJ2-3): DVKVTQSSRYLVKRTGEKVFLECVQDMDHENMFWYRQDPGLGLRLIYFSYDVKMKEKGDIPEGYSVSREKKERFSLILESASTNQTSMYLCASSLGGQGTDTQYFGPGTRLTVL.

This clone was observed once. The chain has TRBV7-9 and TRBJ1-1, with TRBD1 matching over 8 bases. The CDR3 consists of 14 residues. After removal of 2 bases from V and 5 bases from J, the junction contained 4 bases not matched to a gene. CDR1 is SEHNR and CDR2 is FQNEAQ in the germline V gene (reference sequence). CDR3 protein: CASSLQGAWTEAFF. The CDR3 bases are TGTGCCAGCAGCTTACAGGGGGCGTGGACTGAAGCTTTCTTT.

This chain links TRBV5-4 with TRBJ1-1, with D hard to call. Germline CDR1 SGHNT, CDR2 YYREEE (reference sequence). The CDR3 loop spans 14 amino acids. Between the trimmed V and J ends, which lost 2 bases and 1 base, there was a span of 9 bases. The CDR3 reads CASSFYLSNTEAFF. The CDR3 DNA reads TGTGCCAGCAGCTTCTATCTATCGAACACTGAAGCTTTCTTT.

This chain connects TRBV24-1 to TRBJ2-1; D is unclear. CDR1 and CDR2 from the germline V gene are KGHDR and SFDVKD. The ends were cut back, 3 bases at V and 0 bases at J, with 5 bases in the middle. The CDR3 loop spans 14 amino acids. CDR3 nucleotide sequence: TGTGCCACCAGTGATGAGAGCTCCTACAATGAGCAGTTCTTC. Protein product: CATSDESSYNEQFF.

The J gene is TRBJ1-2, the V gene TRBV19; 8 bases map to TRBD1. The germline CDR1 and CDR2 sequences are LNHDA and SQIVND (reference sequence). V gave up 6 bases and J gave up 4 bases; unmatched junction bases: 10. The length of the CDR3 is 15 residues. The CDR3 here is CASSPRGTGLYGYTF. In DNA form, the CDR3 reads TGTGCCAGTAGCCCCCGCGGGACAGGCCTCTATGGCTACACCTTC.

This clone was counted a few times. The CDR3 loop reads CASSSPGTSGGVNTGELFF. The CDR3 bases are TGTGCCAGCAGCTCCCCCGGGACTAGCGGGGGGGTGAACACCGGGGAGCTGTTTTTT. The V call is TRBV5-8, the J call TRBJ2-2, with 16 positions matching TRBD2. Trimming cost V 3 bases and J 1 base; bases outside gene matches: 6. CDR1 is SGHTS and CDR2 is YDEGEE in the germline V gene. The CDR3 covers 19 residues.

This chain uses TRBV6-1 with TRBJ2-4; tentative D call: TRBD2 (7 bases). The germline CDR1 and CDR2 sequences are MNHNS and SASEGT. The CDR3 contains 16 residues. V was pared by 3 bases and J by 4 bases, with 16 bases between. The CDR3 region has the DNA TGTGCCAGCAGTGAGGGGGACGGGGGGCCTAAAAACATTCAGTACTTC. This translates into CASSEGDGGPKNIQYF.

The CDR3 nucleotides are TGTGCCAGCTCGCCCGTTCCCGACAGGTTTGCAACTAATGAAAAACTGTTTTTT. Encoded protein: CASSPVPDRFATNEKLFF. This chain uses TRBV18 with TRBJ1-4; TRBD1 might be the D (6 bases). The germline gives CDR1 KGHSH, CDR2 LQKENI. CDR3 length: 18 residues. The V and J ends lost 6 bases and 0 bases respectively, with 20 bases between them.

This clone has a handful of counts. DNA of the CDR3: TGTGCCAGCAGCGAGCGGGTACTACCGTACCAAGAGACCCAGTACTTC. As protein: CASSERVLPYQETQYF. This chain links TRBV6-2 or TRBV6-3 with TRBJ2-5; tentative D call: TRBD2 (6 bases). The V end lost 6 bases, the J end lost 0 bases, and 17 bases lay between the germline ends. The CDR3 has 16 residues. Germline CDR1 MNHEY, CDR2 SVGEGT.

The chain has TRBV25-1 and TRBJ2-7; D gene uncertain. V was shortened by 4 bases and J by 3 bases, with 4 bases between the two germline ends. Germline CDR1 is MGHDK and CDR2 is SYGVNS. The CDR3 totals 11 residues. The CDR3 reads CASSGYYEQYF. The CDR3 coding sequence is TGTGCCAGCAGTGGTTACTACGAGCAGTACTTC.

The chain is built from TRBV9 and TRBJ2-2; maybe TRBD2 (5 bases). V was pared by 2 bases and J by 4 bases, with 12 bases between. This CDR3 comprises 15 residues. Germline values: CDR1 SGDLS, CDR2 YYNGEE. CDR3 residues: CASSVGLEGTGELFF. The DNA for the CDR3 is TGTGCCAGCAGCGTCGGGCTAGAGGGCACCGGGGAGCTGTTTTTT.